This TCR beta chain emerged from a study of cytomegalovirus exposure and HLA in healthy donors. Study-level points and caveats: Presence/absence analysis assumed near-uniform sequencing depth across donors. The authors excluded some V segments, including TRBV6-2 and TRBV6-3, as indistinguishable.

Germline CDR1 is SGDLS and CDR2 is YYNGEE. The CDR3 length is 14 residues. Remarks on this clone: As yet, its antigen is unknown. An end of the junction does not agree with germline; a read error may underlie this.

PCR used 60 Vbeta primers and 13 Jbeta primers. Clones were read by immunoSEQ multiplex PCR, and TCRdb kept only the in-frame ones, dropping some. The sample has about 32,000 clones. The sequenced material came from PBMCs. The source is a female donor in good health and CMV-seronegative. The genes are TRBV9 and TRBJ2-2; no firm D call. CDR3 in DNA: TGTGCCAGCAGCGTAGAAGGAGTCACCCGGGAGCTGTTTTTT. Amino acid sequence: CASSVEGVTRELFF.